The T cell receptor beta chain described here comes from a study of cytomegalovirus exposure and HLA in healthy donors. Looking at the study overall: Caucasian-associated ancestry cluster membership applied to approximately 81% of approximately 400 genotyped donors. Study conclusions and caveats: Cytomegalovirus association was listed for approximately 150 TCR beta chains. The majority of CMV-associated TCR beta chains were reported as apparently HLA-restricted in a later analysis.

The CDR3 extends over 16 amino acids. The V end was cut by 1 base, the J end by 4 bases, with 12 bases between. The germline CDR1 and CDR2 sequences are SGDLS and YYNGEE. Healthy bone marrow donors made up the donor group. PCR primers comprised 60 Vbeta and 13 Jbeta primers. Clones were read by immunoSEQ multiplex PCR, and TCRdb kept only the in-frame ones, dropping some. The sample has about 180,000 clones; 76% are singletons. This clone is a singleton in its sample. Its antigen is not known. The gene calls are TRBV9 and TRBJ2-6; TRBD1 is a possible D gene (6 bases). Material: PBMCs. The source of this sequence is a young woman in good health and CMV-seropositive. The CDR3 nucleotides read TGTGCCAGCAGCGTACCTACAGGGAAAGGGGCCAACGTCCTGACTTTC. Amino acids: CASSVPTGKGANVLTF.